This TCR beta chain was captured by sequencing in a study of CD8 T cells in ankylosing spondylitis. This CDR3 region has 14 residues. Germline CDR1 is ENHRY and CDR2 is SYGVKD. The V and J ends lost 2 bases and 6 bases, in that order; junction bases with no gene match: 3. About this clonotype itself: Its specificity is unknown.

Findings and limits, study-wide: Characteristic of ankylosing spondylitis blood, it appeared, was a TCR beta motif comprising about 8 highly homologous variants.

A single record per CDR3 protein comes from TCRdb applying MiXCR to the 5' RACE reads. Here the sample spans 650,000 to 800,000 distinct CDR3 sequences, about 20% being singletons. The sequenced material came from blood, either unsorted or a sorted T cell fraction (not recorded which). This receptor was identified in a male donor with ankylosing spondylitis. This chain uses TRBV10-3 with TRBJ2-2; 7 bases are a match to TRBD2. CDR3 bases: TGTGCCATCAGTGAGCGGGGGGAGGCCGGGGAGCTGTTTTTT. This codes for CAISERGEAGELFF.